The rows below give T cell receptor beta chains drawn from one sample of a study of blood T cell repertoires in COVID-19. Profiled with immunoSEQ multiplex PCR; TCRdb holds only in-frame clones, not every one. The sample has 150,000 to 200,000 clones, approximately 83% seen once. Sequencing was carried out using PBMCs or T cells enriched from blood (not recorded which). All receptors derive from a man between 65 and 85 years old who had been exposed to COVID-19. Both conserved end residues are part of each CDR3. The D gene is left open where the match is weak. Rows may omit the clone size; those that give it use once, few, many or a size class.

TRBJ2-7 15 TRBV4-3 - - TGCGCCAGCAGCCTTACACAGGGTATCCACCACGAGCAGTACTTC CASSLTQGIHHEQYF
TRBJ1-5 15 TRBV27 - - TGTGCCAGTAAAGAGGGAATTTTGGGCAATCAGCCCCAGCATTTT CASKEGILGNQPQHF
TRBJ1-5 14 TRBV19 - - TGTGCCAGTAGTATCCCCAGGGGAAGGCAGCCCCAGCATTTT CASSIPRGRQPQHF
TRBJ2-5 17 TRBV15 - - TGTGCCACCAGCAGAGATGGTCGTGGGGGGGCCTGGGAGACCCAGTACTTC CATSRDGRGGAWETQYF
TRBJ1-1 13 TRBV11-3 - - TGTGCCAGCAGCGGAGACAGTGCCACTGAAGCTTTCTTT CASSGDSATEAFF
TRBJ1-2 14 TRBV5-1 - - TGCGCCAGCAGCTTATCAGGGTTCTTAGATGGCTACACCTTC CASSLSGFLDGYTF
TRBJ2-5 13 TRBV15 - - TGTGCCACCAGCATGGGGCCGCAAGAGACCCAGTACTTC CATSMGPQETQYF
TRBJ1-6 21 TRBV11-3 TRBD1 - TGTGCCAGCAGCTTAGAAGCCTCGGACAGGGGCGCCAGCTCCTATAATTCACCCCTCCACTTT CASSLEASDRGASSYNSPLHF
TRBJ2-3 14 TRBV5-1 - - TGCGCCAGCAGGCCGCAAACTAGCACAGATACGCAGTATTTT CASRPQTSTDTQYF
TRBJ1-2 13 TRBV7-2 - - TGTGCCAGCAGCGTGACAGATCTCTATGGCTACACCTTC CASSVTDLYGYTF
TRBJ1-1 13 TRBV5-1 - - TGCGCCAGCAGCGCGGGAGGGGACACTGAAGCTTTCTTT CASSAGGDTEAFF
TRBJ2-3 17 TRBV5-5 - - TGTGCCAGCAGCTTGTTACCAAGACAAACTAGCACAGATACGCAGTATTTT CASSLLPRQTSTDTQYF
TRBJ1-5 15 TRBV19 - - TGTGCCAGTAGTATAGATTCCGCGGGGAATCAGCCCCAGCATTTT CASSIDSAGNQPQHF
TRBJ1-1 15 TRBV7-9 TRBD1 - TGTGCCAGCAGCACGCGAGGACAGGGAGACACTGAAGCTTTCTTT CASSTRGQGDTEAFF
TRBJ2-1 15 TRBV9 - - TGTGCCAGCAGCAATTCCCCAGGGCAGGTGAGTGAGCAGTTCTTC CASSNSPGQVSEQFF
TRBJ1-2 16 TRBV28 TRBD1 - TGTGCCAGCAGACTTGATCGGGTGGGGACAGGGGACGGCTACACCTTC CASRLDRVGTGDGYTF
TRBJ1-2 13 TRBV12-3/TRBV12-4 - - TGTGCCAGCAGTTTGGGCACCCGGGGTGGCTACACCTTC CASSLGTRGGYTF
TRBJ2-1 15 TRBV5-1 TRBD2 - TGCGCCAGCAGCTTGAGTCTAGCGGGAGACAATGAGCAGTTCTTC CASSLSLAGDNEQFF
TRBJ1-6 16 TRBV6-5 TRBD1 - TGTGCCAGCAGTTACTCGTCGGGACAGGGGATTTCACCCCTCCACTTT CASSYSSGQGISPLHF
TRBJ1-6 14 TRBV15 - - TGTGCCACCAGCAGAGGGGCAGGTTATTCACCCCTCCACTTT CATSRGAGYSPLHF
TRBJ1-6 12 TRBV27 - - TGTGCCAGCAGTTTCAGGGGTTCACCCCTCCACTTT CASSFRGSPLHF
TRBJ2-4 14 TRBV11-3 TRBD1 - TGTGCCAGCAGCTTAGGACAGGGGGATCACATTCAGTACTTC CASSLGQGDHIQYF
TRBJ1-5 16 TRBV19 TRBD1 - TGTGCCAGTAGTATCTCGGGACAGGGTGTTAATCAGCCCCAGCATTTT CASSISGQGVNQPQHF
TRBJ2-5 16 TRBV9 TRBD2 - TGTGCCAGCAGCGTAGGCTCTAGCGGGAGGCATGAGACCCAGTACTTC CASSVGSSGRHETQYF
TRBJ1-3 14 TRBV18 - - TGTGCCAGCTCACCAGGCGGGACTGGAAACACCATATATTTT CASSPGGTGNTIYF
TRBJ2-3 16 TRBV11-3 TRBD2 - TGTGCCAGCAGCTTAGGGACTAGCGGGAGAACAGATACGCAGTATTTT CASSLGTSGRTDTQYF
TRBJ2-2 14 TRBV18 - - TGTGCCAGCTCACCAGCTGGGGCGCCCGGGGAGCTGTTTTTT CASSPAGAPGELFF
TRBJ1-5 12 TRBV5-4 TRBD1 - TGTGCCAGCAGCTCACAGGGGCAGCCCCAGCATTTT CASSSQGQPQHF
TRBJ2-6 15 TRBV19 - once TGTGCCAGTATGAGGAGGGCAGCCGGGGCCAACGTCCTGACTTTC CASMRRAAGANVLTF
TRBJ1-5 15 TRBV27 - few TGTGCCAGCAGAGACAGTGAGTTTACAAATCAGCCCCAGCATTTT CASRDSEFTNQPQHF
TRBJ1-2 14 TRBV3-1/TRBV3-2 - - TGTGCCAGCAGCCATCAAGACAGGTCCTATGGCTACACCTTC CASSHQDRSYGYTF
TRBJ2-1 11 TRBV20-1 TRBD2 - TGCAGTGCTAGACGGGGACTAGCGGGAATCTTC CSARRGLAGIF
TRBJ1-2 14 TRBV5-1 - - TGCGCCAGCGCCCACCAAGAGGGCTACTATGGCTACACCTTC CASAHQEGYYGYTF
TRBJ2-3 18 TRBV27 - - TGTGCCAGCAGTTTGGACCGTACATCAGGGGCCCCCACAGATACGCAGTATTTT CASSLDRTSGAPTDTQYF
TRBJ1-2 13 TRBV6-5 TRBD1 - TGTGCCAGCAGACCTTGGACAGGGAATGGCTACACCTTC CASRPWTGNGYTF
TRBJ2-7 14 TRBV11-3 - - TGTGCCAGCAGCTTAGGGGCAGCATCCTACGAGCAGTACTTC CASSLGAASYEQYF
TRBJ1-2 14 TRBV4-3 - - TGCGCCAGCAGCCGGGCCCGGGAGGGGTATGGCTACACCTTC CASSRAREGYGYTF
TRBJ2-7 14 TRBV5-4 TRBD1 - TGTGCCAGCAGCCGACAGGGGAGCGCCTACGAGCAGTACTTC CASSRQGSAYEQYF
TRBJ1-2 16 TRBV7-2 TRBD1 - TGTGCCAGCAGCCGGGACAGGGGCGAACCTATCTATGGCTACACCTTC CASSRDRGEPIYGYTF
TRBJ1-1 15 TRBV5-5 - - TGTGCCAGCAGCTTAGGGAGGCTAGGGGAGGGAGGAGCTTTCTTT CASSLGRLGEGGAFF
TRBJ2-7 14 TRBV3-1/TRBV3-2 - - TGTGCCAGCAGCCCCCGACTAGTAGGCGGCGAGCAGTACTTC CASSPRLVGGEQYF
TRBJ2-3 15 TRBV6-1 TRBD2 many TGTGCCAGCAGTGAAGTAGCGGGAGGGCCAGATACGCAGTATTTT CASSEVAGGPDTQYF
TRBJ2-5 11 TRBV2 - - TGTGCCAGCAGTGAACAGGGGAACCAGTACTTC CASSEQGNQYF
TRBJ2-7 15 TRBV27 TRBD1 - TGTGCCAGCAGTTATCGGACAGGGGGTCTTGACGAGCAGTACTTC CASSYRTGGLDEQYF
TRBJ1-1 12 TRBV12-5 - once TGTGCTAGTGGTTTAGGAGGGTCTTCAGCTTTCTTT CASGLGGSSAFF
TRBJ2-2 16 TRBV7-8 TRBD2 - TGTGCCAGCAGCTTAGTTAGCGGGACGTACACCGGGGAGCTGTTTTTT CASSLVSGTYTGELFF
TRBJ1-1 14 TRBV18 TRBD1 - TGTGCCAGCTCACAAGACAGGGTGGGCACTGAAGCTTTCTTT CASSQDRVGTEAFF
TRBJ1-2 15 TRBV6-5 TRBD1 few TGTGCCAGCGCCAAACAGGGGGCAGGGTACTATGGCTACACCTTC CASAKQGAGYYGYTF
TRBJ1-1 13 TRBV7-3 - once TGTGCCAGCAGTTCGTCCCGGGACACTGAAGCTTTCTTT CASSSSRDTEAFF
TRBJ1-1 13 TRBV14 - - TGTGCCAGCAGCCATAGGCAGGGTACTGAAGCTTTCTTT CASSHRQGTEAFF
TRBJ2-1 15 TRBV7-2 TRBD1 - TGTGCCAGCAGTTTTACCGGGACAGGGCTCGATGAGCAGTTCTTC CASSFTGTGLDEQFF
TRBJ2-7 15 TRBV19 TRBD1 - TGTGCCAGTAGTTCCTCCGGACAGGGGACCTACGAGCAGTACTTC CASSSSGQGTYEQYF
TRBJ1-5 15 TRBV19 - - TGTGCCAGTAGTACTCGGACAGCTAGCAATCAGCCCCAGCATTTT CASSTRTASNQPQHF
TRBJ1-5 14 TRBV6-5 - - TGTGCCAGCAGCCCATCACAGGGAAGTCAGCCCCAGCATTTT CASSPSQGSQPQHF
TRBJ1-2 13 TRBV7-6 TRBD1 - TGTGCCAGCAGCCCAGGGACAGCCCTTGGCTACACCTTC CASSPGTALGYTF